The 23 T cell receptor beta chains in this list originate from one sample, sequenced in a study of blood T cell repertoires in COVID-19. The table came from immunoSEQ multiplex PCR; TCRdb's copy has only in-frame clones and leaves some out. Of approximately 300,000 clones in the sample, more than 75% were seen once. Sample: PBMCs or T cells enriched from blood (not recorded which). The source is a man in his 60s who had recovered from COVID-19.

The V and J genes are TRBV7-2 and TRBJ2-3; 9 bases match TRBD2. The CDR3 is 17 residues long. CDR1 and CDR2 from the germline V gene are SGHTA and FQGNSA. Losses at the gene ends were 1 base for V and 4 bases for J; bases not matched to a gene: 9. CDR3 in amino acids: CASSLDPSGGTPDTQYF. CDR3 nucleotides: TGTGCCAGCAGCTTAGATCCCAGCGGGGGGACCCCAGATACGCAGTATTTT.

The chain uses TRBV20-1 and TRBJ1-5; 10 bases align to TRBD1. J lost 2 bases, V lost 3 bases, and 7 bases had no gene match. The CDR3 is made up of 16 amino acids. Germline V CDR1 and CDR2: DFQATT, SNEGSKA (reference sequence). The CDR3 loop reads CSASKGQGLGNQPQHF. The DNA of the CDR3 is TGCAGTGCTAGTAAGGGACAGGGGCTAGGCAATCAGCCCCAGCATTTT.

The J gene is TRBJ1-3, the V gene TRBV29-1; tentative D call: TRBD1 (5 bases). With 1 base removed from V and 4 bases from J, the gap between germline ends came to 11 bases. This CDR3 has 14 amino acids. Germline lookup yields CDR1 SQVTM and CDR2 ANQGSEA. The CDR3 spells CSVEGGATGNTIYF. DNA of the CDR3: TGCAGCGTTGAAGGGGGCGCAACGGGAAACACCATATATTTT.

The chain uses TRBV28 and TRBJ2-7; 7 nucleotides agree with TRBD1. Unmatched junction bases numbered 6, after V lost 8 bases and J lost 2 bases. The CDR3 contains 13 residues. CDR1 is MDHEN and CDR2 is SYDVKM in the germline V gene. DNA for the CDR3: TGTGCCAGCGCCCCAGGGGGTACCTACGAGCAGTACTTC. It codes for CASAPGGTYEQYF. Full variable domain (rest looked up from reference TRBV28 and TRBJ2-7): DVKVTQSSRYLVKRTGEKVFLECVQDMDHENMFWYRQDPGLGLRLIYFSYDVKMKEKGDIPEGYSVSREKKERFSLILESASTNQTSMYLCASAPGGTYEQYFGPGTRLTVT.

The chain uses TRBV2 and TRBJ2-7, with D possibly being TRBD1 (5 bases). CDR1 and CDR2 from the germline V gene are SNHLY and FYNNEI. The CDR3 length is 13 residues. Trimming pared 7 bases from V and 4 bases from J, leaving 14 bases between. CDR3 amino acids: CASKEGVLYEQYF. The CDR3 DNA sequence: TGTGCCAGCAAAGAAGGGGTGTTGTACGAGCAGTACTTC.

CDR3 residues: CASSVAGQSNQPQHF. The CDR3 DNA is TGTGCCAGCAGCGTAGCAGGACAGAGCAATCAGCCCCAGCATTTT. The chain has TRBV9 and TRBJ1-5, with a possible D match to TRBD1 (6 bases). Germline V gene sequence: CDR1 SGDLS, CDR2 YYNGEE. This CDR3 has 15 amino acids. With 0 bases removed from V and 1 base from J, the gap between germline ends came to 8 bases.

The chain employs TRBV7-9 and TRBJ2-5, with 7 nucleotides matching TRBD2. J was trimmed by 5 bases and V by 2 bases; bases with no gene match: 2. The CDR3 is 13 amino acids. The germline gives CDR1 SEHNR, CDR2 FQNEAQ (reference sequence). Written as DNA, the CDR3 is TGTGCCAGCAGCTTATCCGGGGGGGAGACCCAGTACTTC. This translates into CASSLSGGETQYF.

The chain employs TRBV5-1 and TRBJ2-7; 9 bases match TRBD1. Trimming at V came to 3 bases and at J to 4 bases, leaving 8 bases not matched to a gene. Germline V gene sequence: CDR1 SGHRS, CDR2 YFSETQ. The CDR3 sequence is 15 residues long. The CDR3 sequence is CASSWGTGTEYEQYF. The CDR3 DNA reads as TGCGCCAGCAGCTGGGGGACAGGGACAGAGTACGAGCAGTACTTC.

The chain links TRBV5-1 to TRBJ2-1; 7 nucleotides match TRBD2. The CDR3 contains 13 residues. J lost 5 bases, V lost 4 bases, and 3 bases had no gene match. Per germline, CDR1 SGHRS and CDR2 YFSETQ. The CDR3 spells CASSGTNHNEQFF. Here the CDR3 DNA reads TGCGCCAGCAGCGGGACTAACCACAATGAGCAGTTCTTC.

The gene calls are TRBV5-4 and TRBJ2-2, with TRBD1 matching 8 bases. Looked up from germline, CDR1 is SGHNT and CDR2 is YYREEE (reference sequence). J lost 6 bases, V lost 4 bases, and 5 bases had no gene match. CDR3 length: 14 amino acids. CDR3 sequence: CASSVPTGAGELFF. The CDR3 nucleotides read TGTGCCAGCAGCGTACCGACAGGGGCCGGGGAGCTGTTTTTT.

This chain joins TRBV6-5 and TRBJ1-2, with D uncertain. V was pared by 2 bases and J by 6 bases, with 16 bases between. The CDR3 totals 15 residues. Germline assignment: CDR1 MNHEY and CDR2 SVGAGI. CDR3 region: CASSYGPSLPNGYTF. The CDR3 DNA reads as TGTGCCAGCAGTTACGGGCCCTCCCTACCCAATGGCTACACCTTC.

V usage is TRBV7-2 and J usage is TRBJ1-1; D uncertain. V was clipped by 3 bases and J by 8 bases, with 10 bases between them. Germline CDR1 and CDR2: SGHTA and FQGNSA. The CDR3 totals 12 residues. CDR3 amino acids: CASSFPVAEAFF. Here the CDR3 DNA reads TGTGCCAGCAGCTTTCCGGTTGCAGAAGCTTTCTTT.

The V gene is TRBV7-8, the J gene TRBJ1-1; D is uncertain. Trimming took off 1 base at V and 3 bases at J, with 9 bases between the two ends. From germline, CDR1 is SGHVS and CDR2 FQNEAQ. This CDR3 contains 14 residues. The CDR3 DNA reads as TGTGCCAGCAGCTTAGTTGTGACACACACTGAAGCTTTCTTT. Translation gives CASSLVVTHTEAFF.

The chain carries TRBV24-1 and TRBJ2-5; possible D gene TRBD2, 5 bases. Germline CDR1 reads KGHDR; CDR2 reads SFDVKD. The CDR3 length is 13 residues. V lost 4 bases, J lost 4 bases, and 9 bases lay in between. In DNA, the CDR3 is TGTGCCACCAGTGACTCGGGGTTAGAGACCCAGTACTTC. Translated: CATSDSGLETQYF.

The chain uses TRBV27 and TRBJ2-7; no definite D call. The CDR3 is 13 amino acids. V was cut by 2 bases and J by 6 bases, with 11 bases left in between. The germline V gene has CDR1 MNHEY and CDR2 SMNVEV (reference sequence). Here the CDR3 reads CASSLVLSAEQYF. The CDR3 coding sequence is TGTGCCAGCAGTTTAGTGTTGAGCGCCGAGCAGTACTTC.

This rearrangement joins TRBV6-5 to TRBJ1-2; maybe TRBD1 (6 bases). V was cut by 7 bases and J by 0 bases, with 12 bases left in between. Looked up from germline, CDR1 is MNHEY and CDR2 is SVGAGI. CDR3 length: 14 amino acids. Written as DNA, the CDR3 is TGTGCCAGCACAGGGGTCTCTTCTAACTATGGCTACACCTTC. Translation: CASTGVSSNYGYTF.

The V call is TRBV11-3, the J call TRBJ1-5; D gene ambiguous. CDR3 length equals 12 residues. Germline V lookup: CDR1 SGHNT, CDR2 YENEEA. Trimming cost V 4 bases and J 9 bases, with 10 bases left between them. This chain's CDR3 is CASSSRNGPQHF. As DNA, the CDR3 is TGTGCCAGCAGCTCCCGCAACGGGCCCCAGCATTTT.

The chain joins TRBV4-3 to TRBJ1-4; weak D call: TRBD1 (5 bases). The CDR3 runs to 14 residues. The germline CDR1 and CDR2 sequences are LGHNA and YSLEER. The V and J ends lost 7 bases and 5 bases respectively, with 14 bases between them. This CDR3 is CASKPGTVNEKLFF. CDR3 DNA sequence: TGCGCCAGCAAACCCGGGACTGTGAATGAAAAACTGTTTTTT.

The chain joins TRBV21-1 to TRBJ2-7; the DNA was not compared with TRBD1, the D call given in the table. TRBV21-1 is deemed a pseudogene. The CDR3 covers 14 residues. As DNA, the CDR3 is TGTGCCAGCAGGAAAAACAGGGTTCCCTACGAGCAGTACTTC. Protein sequence: CASRKNRVPYEQYF.

The chain uses TRBV19 and TRBJ1-1, with 7 bases that match TRBD1. This CDR3 contains 17 residues. J was trimmed by 5 bases and V by 3 bases; bases with no gene match: 15. CDR1 and CDR2 from the germline V gene are LNHDA and SQIVND (reference sequence). The CDR3 here is CASSIGTAMREQTEAFF. The CDR3 DNA sequence: TGTGCCAGTAGTATCGGGACAGCTATGAGGGAGCAGACTGAAGCTTTCTTT.

The chain couples TRBV3-1 (or the pseudogene TRBV3-2) to TRBJ2-1; D is possibly TRBD2 (6 bases). The V gene's germline CDR1 is LGHDT and CDR2 YNNKEL (reference sequence). The CDR3 loop spans 15 amino acids. Trimming shortened V by 1 base and J by 2 bases, and 9 bases separated the two germline ends. The CDR3 DNA reads as TGTGCCAGCAGCCAAGGGGAGCGGGCCTACAATGAGCAGTTCTTC. It encodes CASSQGERAYNEQFF.

This sequence joins TRBV9 and TRBJ1-6; the D gene is possibly TRBD1 (5 bases). Germline CDR1 and CDR2: SGDLS and YYNGEE. The CDR3 is 16 residues long. V gave up 7 bases and J gave up 5 bases, with 19 bases separating them. CDR3 sequence: CASSNARGVNNSPLHF. For the CDR3, the DNA is TGTGCCAGCTCTAACGCCCGGGGGGTAAATAATTCACCCCTCCACTTT.

The chain joins TRBV25-1 to TRBJ2-2; 12 bases line up with TRBD2. The V gene end was trimmed by 8 bases and the J gene end by 7 bases; junction bases not matched to a gene: 5. Germline V lookup: CDR1 MGHDK, CDR2 SYGVNS. The CDR3 consists of 14 residues. The CDR3 is CASGLAGTIGELFF. CDR3 in DNA: TGTGCCAGCGGACTAGCGGGGACAATCGGGGAGCTGTTTTTT.